These T cell receptor beta chains were read from a single sample in a study of beta chain features in type 1 diabetes. This table comes from immunoSEQ multiplex PCR, and its TCRdb copy is limited to in-frame clones, with some not included. The repertoire includes a few hundred thousand clones, around 26% of them detected once, and more than 3% sits in the top ten. The sequenced sample was central memory CD4+ T cells from blood. The receptors were sampled from a man aged 30 to 39 in good health. CDR3s include the opening cysteine and the closing phenylalanine or tryptophan. Each record gives: clone size, V gene, J gene, D gene, CDR3 length, CDR3 protein, CDR3 DNA. A D gene is named only where the DNA matches it firmly. Expanded clones are given a class, and other clones once, few, many or no size at all.

size: .
V: TRBV30
J: TRBJ1-3
D: .
length: 13
CDR3: CASQRPPGNTIYF
DNA: TGTGCCTCGCAACGGCCCCCTGGAAACACCATATATTTT

size: few
V: TRBV5-1
J: TRBJ1-1
D: .
length: 17
CDR3: CASSLGIRELMNTEAFF
DNA: TGCGCCAGCAGCTTGGGCATCAGGGAGCTCATGAACACTGAAGCTTTCTTT

size: many
V: TRBV30
J: TRBJ2-7
D: TRBD1
length: 15
CDR3: CAWSVLGGQGTEQYF
DNA: TGTGCCTGGAGTGTATTGGGGGGACAGGGAACCGAGCAGTACTTC

size: .
V: TRBV9
J: TRBJ2-2
D: TRBD2
length: 16
CDR3: CASRASGSPNTGELFF
DNA: TGTGCCAGCAGAGCTAGCGGGAGCCCGAACACCGGGGAGCTGTTTTTT

size: .
V: TRBV7-9
J: TRBJ2-6
D: .
length: 15
CDR3: CASSLAAGAANVLTF
DNA: TGTGCCAGCAGCTTAGCCGCGGGGGCGGCCAACGTCCTGACTTTC

size: .
V: TRBV7-8
J: TRBJ2-4
D: TRBD2
length: 16
CDR3: CASSLTTSGKANIQYF
DNA: TGTGCCAGCAGCTTAACTACTAGCGGGAAGGCAAACATTCAGTACTTC

size: few
V: TRBV30
J: TRBJ2-1
D: .
length: 10
CDR3: CAWSVTEQFF
DNA: TGTGCCTGGAGTGTTACTGAGCAGTTCTTC

size: few
V: TRBV28
J: TRBJ2-7
D: .
length: 12
CDR3: CASSLSLRTSYF
DNA: TGTGCCAGCAGTTTATCCCTCAGAACAAGTTACTTC

size: few
V: TRBV9
J: TRBJ1-5
D: .
length: 14
CDR3: CASSVAPSNQPQHF
DNA: TGTGCCAGCAGCGTAGCTCCTAGCAATCAGCCCCAGCATTTT

size: few
V: TRBV7-2
J: TRBJ2-1
D: .
length: 15
CDR3: CASSLPWTVYNEQFF
DNA: TGTGCCAGCAGCTTACCCTGGACAGTCTACAATGAGCAGTTCTTC

size: .
V: TRBV29-1
J: TRBJ2-7
D: TRBD1
length: 13
CDR3: CSVGQGERYEQYF
DNA: TGCAGCGTTGGACAGGGGGAACGGTACGAGCAGTACTTC

size: few
V: TRBV29-1
J: TRBJ1-1
D: .
length: 13
CDR3: CSGRQVPNTEAFF
DNA: TGCAGCGGCCGACAGGTCCCGAACACTGAAGCTTTCTTT

size: .
V: TRBV29-1
J: TRBJ2-1
D: .
length: 17
CDR3: CSVEDRRSRASYNEQFF
DNA: TGCAGCGTTGAAGATCGCCGGAGTCGAGCGTCCTACAATGAGCAGTTCTTC

size: .
V: TRBV7-6
J: TRBJ2-5
D: .
length: 16
CDR3: CASSLTIGGGAETQYF
DNA: TGTGCCAGCAGCTTAACCATAGGGGGGGGAGCAGAGACCCAGTACTTC

size: .
V: TRBV9
J: TRBJ1-5
D: TRBD1
length: 14
CDR3: CASSAGQGRQPQHF
DNA: TGTGCCAGCAGCGCGGGACAGGGAAGGCAGCCCCAGCATTTT

size: .
V: TRBV7-2
J: TRBJ2-7
D: TRBD2
length: 13
CDR3: CASSPGLALEQYF
DNA: TGTGCCAGCAGCCCAGGACTAGCGCTCGAGCAGTACTTC

size: .
V: TRBV4-1
J: TRBJ1-5
D: TRBD1
length: 17
CDR3: CASSLGKQGFDNQPQHF
DNA: TGCGCCAGCAGCCTTGGAAAACAGGGGTTTGACAATCAGCCCCAGCATTTT

size: .
V: TRBV19
J: TRBJ2-3
D: .
length: 14
CDR3: CASRDRGREDTQYF
DNA: TGTGCCAGCCGAGACCGGGGTAGGGAAGATACGCAGTATTTT

size: .
V: TRBV5-1
J: TRBJ2-1
D: .
length: 11
CDR3: CASSLGPQQFF
DNA: TGCGCCAGCAGCTTGGGACCCCAGCAGTTCTTC

size: .
V: TRBV29-1
J: TRBJ2-7
D: .
length: 14
CDR3: CSVGPRGTTYEQYF
DNA: TGCAGCGTTGGTCCGCGAGGGACCACCTACGAGCAGTACTTC

size: .
V: TRBV27
J: TRBJ2-1
D: TRBD1
length: 15
CDR3: CASNDLGTGGNKQFF
DNA: TGTGCCAGCAATGATTTGGGGACAGGGGGCAATAAGCAGTTCTTC

size: .
V: TRBV20-1
J: TRBJ1-2
D: .
length: 11
CDR3: CSARDIGFYTF
DNA: TGCAGTGCTAGAGATATAGGTTTCTACACCTTC

size: medium-sized
V: TRBV29-1
J: TRBJ2-1
D: .
length: 14
CDR3: CTVRGSGILDEQFF
DNA: TGCACAGTTAGGGGTAGCGGTATACTGGATGAGCAGTTCTTC

size: .
V: TRBV6-5
J: TRBJ2-7
D: TRBD1
length: 14
CDR3: CASSYSGQYYEQYF
DNA: TGTGCCAGCAGTTACTCGGGACAGTACTACGAGCAGTACTTC

size: many
V: TRBV19
J: TRBJ2-5
D: .
length: 13
CDR3: CASSMGSPSTQYF
DNA: TGTGCCAGTAGTATGGGGAGTCCCTCGACCCAGTACTTC

size: many
V: TRBV10-3
J: TRBJ2-5
D: .
length: 14
CDR3: CAISGWQAGETQYF
DNA: TGTGCCATCAGTGGTTGGCAAGCGGGAGAGACCCAGTACTTC

size: .
V: TRBV7-2
J: TRBJ1-1
D: .
length: 14
CDR3: CASSFDRRNTEAFF
DNA: TGTGCCAGCAGCTTCGACCGCCGGAACACTGAAGCTTTCTTT

size: few
V: TRBV5-1
J: TRBJ2-5
D: TRBD1
length: 15
CDR3: CASSPGTGTGETQYF
DNA: TGCGCCAGCAGCCCCGGTACCGGGACAGGGGAGACCCAGTACTTC

size: .
V: TRBV7-2
J: TRBJ1-5
D: .
length: 14
CDR3: CASSLGTSTQPQHF
DNA: TGTGCCAGCAGCTTGGGGACCTCCACTCAGCCCCAGCATTTT

size: .
V: TRBV5-6
J: TRBJ2-5
D: TRBD1
length: 13
CDR3: CASSFRQGETQYF
DNA: TGTGCCAGCAGCTTTAGACAGGGGGAGACCCAGTACTTC

size: few
V: TRBV28
J: TRBJ2-7
D: TRBD1
length: 16
CDR3: CASSTSGQGAPSEQYF
DNA: TGTGCCAGCAGTACCTCGGGACAGGGGGCCCCCTCCGAGCAGTACTTC

size: many
V: TRBV29-1
J: TRBJ1-4
D: .
length: 13
CDR3: CSVEWQTNEKLFF
DNA: TGCAGCGTTGAATGGCAGACTAATGAAAAACTGTTTTTT

size: .
V: TRBV6-5
J: TRBJ2-7
D: TRBD2
length: 14
CDR3: CASSSGTSGYEQYF
DNA: TGTGCCAGCAGTTCCGGGACTAGCGGCTACGAGCAGTACTTC

size: few
V: TRBV6-1
J: TRBJ1-2
D: .
length: 12
CDR3: CAISESAYGYTF
DNA: TGTGCCATCAGTGAGTCAGCCTATGGCTACACCTTC

size: few
V: TRBV6-1
J: TRBJ2-1
D: .
length: 14
CDR3: CASSVGQAYNEQFF
DNA: TGTGCCAGCAGTGTAGGGCAGGCGTACAATGAGCAGTTCTTC

size: .
V: TRBV7-2
J: TRBJ1-5
D: .
length: 17
CDR3: CASSQEAGGNGNQPQHF
DNA: TGTGCCAGCAGCCAAGAAGCCGGGGGTAACGGCAATCAGCCCCAGCATTTT

size: .
V: TRBV1
J: TRBJ2-5
D: .
length: 17
CDR3: CTSSQGGSDRQSETQYF
DNA: TGCACCAGCAGCCAGGGGGGCAGTGACCGTCAATCAGAGACCCAGTACTTC

size: .
V: TRBV5-6
J: TRBJ1-1
D: TRBD1
length: 11
CDR3: CASSRTGKAFF
DNA: TGTGCCAGCAGCAGGACAGGCAAGGCTTTCTTT

size: .
V: TRBV7-2
J: TRBJ2-5
D: .
length: 13
CDR3: CASSPAPTETQYF
DNA: TGTGCCAGCAGCCCGGCCCCGACAGAGACCCAGTACTTC

size: .
V: TRBV9
J: TRBJ2-7
D: TRBD1
length: 15
CDR3: CASSARGTDRHEQYF
DNA: TGTGCCAGCAGCGCTAGGGGGACGGACAGGCACGAGCAGTACTTC

size: few
V: TRBV7-2
J: TRBJ2-1
D: TRBD2
length: 18
CDR3: CASSLKGTSSLSYNEQFF
DNA: TGTGCCAGCAGCTTAAAAGGGACTAGCTCCCTCTCCTACAATGAGCAGTTCTTC

size: .
V: TRBV15
J: TRBJ2-1
D: .
length: 16
CDR3: CATSRDRAQGENEQFF
DNA: TGTGCCACCAGCAGAGATCGGGCACAGGGCGAAAATGAGCAGTTCTTC

size: .
V: TRBV30
J: TRBJ2-3
D: .
length: 14
CDR3: CAWSLASGTDTQYF
DNA: TGTGCCTGGAGTCTGGCTAGCGGCACAGATACGCAGTATTTT

size: few
V: TRBV29-1
J: TRBJ2-1
D: .
length: 14
CDR3: CSVVRGDSYNEQFF
DNA: TGCAGCGTCGTCAGGGGAGACTCCTACAATGAGCAGTTCTTC

size: few
V: TRBV4-3
J: TRBJ2-1
D: .
length: 17
CDR3: CASSPNPARSSYNEQFF
DNA: TGCGCCAGCAGCCCGAATCCGGCGAGGAGCTCCTACAATGAGCAGTTCTTC

size: .
V: TRBV6-6
J: TRBJ2-5
D: .
length: 13
CDR3: CASSVRREETQYF
DNA: TGTGCCAGCAGTGTGAGACGGGAAGAGACCCAGTACTTC

size: many
V: TRBV16
J: TRBJ2-1
D: .
length: 12
CDR3: CASSQFSVEQFF
DNA: TGTGCCAGCAGCCAATTCTCGGTTGAGCAGTTCTTC

size: few
V: TRBV28
J: TRBJ2-5
D: .
length: 14
CDR3: CASRLQTSGETQYF
DNA: TGTGCCAGCAGACTCCAGACCAGCGGGGAGACCCAGTACTTC